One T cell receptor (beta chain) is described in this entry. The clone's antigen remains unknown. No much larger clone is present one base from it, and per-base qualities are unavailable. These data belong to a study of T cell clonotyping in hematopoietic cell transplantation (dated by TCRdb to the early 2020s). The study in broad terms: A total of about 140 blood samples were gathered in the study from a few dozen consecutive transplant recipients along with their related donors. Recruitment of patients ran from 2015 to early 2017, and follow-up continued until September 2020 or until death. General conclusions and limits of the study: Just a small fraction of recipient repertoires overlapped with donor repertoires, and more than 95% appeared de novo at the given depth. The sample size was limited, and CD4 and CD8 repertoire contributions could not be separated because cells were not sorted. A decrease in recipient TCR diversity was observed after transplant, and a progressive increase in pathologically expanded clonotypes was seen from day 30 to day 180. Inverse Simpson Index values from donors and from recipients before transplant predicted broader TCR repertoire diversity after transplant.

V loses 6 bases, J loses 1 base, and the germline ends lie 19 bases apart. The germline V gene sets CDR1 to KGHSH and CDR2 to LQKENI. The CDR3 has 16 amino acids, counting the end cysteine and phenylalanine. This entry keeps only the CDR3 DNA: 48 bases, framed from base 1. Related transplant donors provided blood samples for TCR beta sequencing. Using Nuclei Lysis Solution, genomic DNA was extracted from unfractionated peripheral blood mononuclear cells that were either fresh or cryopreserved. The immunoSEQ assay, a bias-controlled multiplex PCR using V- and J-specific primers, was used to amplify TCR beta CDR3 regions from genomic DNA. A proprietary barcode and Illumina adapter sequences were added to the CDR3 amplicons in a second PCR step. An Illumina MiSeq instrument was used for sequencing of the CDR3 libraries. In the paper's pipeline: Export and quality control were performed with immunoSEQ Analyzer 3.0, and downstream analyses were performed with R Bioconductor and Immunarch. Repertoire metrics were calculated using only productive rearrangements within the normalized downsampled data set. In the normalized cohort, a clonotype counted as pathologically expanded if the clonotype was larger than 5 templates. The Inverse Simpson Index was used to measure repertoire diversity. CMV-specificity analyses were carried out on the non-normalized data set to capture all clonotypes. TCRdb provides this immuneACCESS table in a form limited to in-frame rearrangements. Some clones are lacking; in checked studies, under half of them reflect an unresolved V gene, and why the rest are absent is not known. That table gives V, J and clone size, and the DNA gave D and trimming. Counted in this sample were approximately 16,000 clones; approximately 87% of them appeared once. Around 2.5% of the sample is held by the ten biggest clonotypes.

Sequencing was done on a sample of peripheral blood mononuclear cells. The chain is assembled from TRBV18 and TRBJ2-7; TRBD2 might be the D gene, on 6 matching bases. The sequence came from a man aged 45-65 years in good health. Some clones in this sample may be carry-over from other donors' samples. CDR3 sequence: CASSRTRSSDSYEQYF. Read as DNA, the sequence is TGTGCCAGCTCCCGCACTCGTTCTAGCGATTCCTACGAGCAGTACTTC.